One sample yielded the 8 T cell receptor beta chains listed below, sequenced in a study of response to subunit inactivated influenza vaccine. TCRdb passed the RT-PCR reads through MiXCR, listing each CDR3 protein once. The sample lists 490,000 or so distinct CDR3 sequences, around 8% occurring once. This specimen consisted of PBMCs from blood, obtained about 23 months after vaccination. Receptors were obtained from a man aged 50-75 years who received an inactivated influenza vaccine.

The rearrangement links TRBV11-2 to TRBJ2-3, with unresolved D. The CDR3 extends over 14 amino acids. Trimming cost V 0 bases and J 4 bases, with 8 bases left between them. Germline assignment: CDR1 SGHAT and CDR2 FQNNGV. The CDR3 is CASSLDVWADTQYF. The CDR3 bases are TGTGCCAGCAGCTTAGATGTGTGGGCAGATACGCAGTATTTT.

This clonotype was detected many times. V gene TRBV10-3 combines with J gene TRBJ2-7; 8 bases line up with TRBD1. With V trimmed by 0 bases and J by 4 bases, 5 bases remained unmatched. CDR1 and CDR2 (germline): ENHRY, SYGVKD. This CDR3 comprises 15 residues. CDR3 sequence: CAISESSRGRYEQYF. The CDR3 nucleotides read TGTGCCATCAGTGAGTCATCCAGGGGGCGGTACGAGCAGTACTTC.

This clonotype was observed many times. The chain recombines TRBV20-1 with TRBJ2-5; 7 nucleotides agree with TRBD1. The CDR3 loop spans 13 amino acids. Germline-derived CDR1 and CDR2 are DFQATT and SNEGSKA (reference sequence). V lost 6 bases, J lost 1 base, and 5 bases stayed unmatched. DNA of the CDR3: TGCAGTGCCTCGAGGACAGGCCAAGAGACCCAGTACTTC. Protein: CSASRTGQETQYF.

This rearrangement joins TRBV5-1 to TRBJ2-7; 9 nucleotides agree with TRBD1. Trimming removed 7 bases from V and 5 bases from J; junction bases left unmatched: 10. The CDR3 loop spans 14 amino acids. Germline loops: CDR1 SGHRS, CDR2 YFSETQ. CDR3 sequence reads: CASGTGTGTHEQYF. The CDR3 nucleotides are TGCGCCAGCGGCACCGGGACAGGGACCCACGAGCAGTACTTC.

V usage is TRBV6-1 and J usage is TRBJ1-1, with a possible D match to TRBD1 (6 bases). The CDR3 sequence is 15 residues long. Germline CDR1 reads MNHNS; CDR2 reads SASEGT. V was cut by 7 bases and J by 7 bases, with 22 bases left in between. The DNA of the CDR3 is TGTGCCAGCACCAACTTTGCCTTTGGACAGAGTGAAGCTTTCTTT. It specifies CASTNFAFGQSEAFF.

This clonotype was observed at least ten times. In DNA form, the CDR3 reads TGTGCCAGCAGGGCAATAGAGAACACTGAAGCTTTCTTT. Encoded protein: CASRAIENTEAFF. V and J are TRBV12-3 or TRBV12-4 and TRBJ1-1; D gene unclear. There are 13 residues in the CDR3. The V gene lost 6 bases and the J gene lost 1 base, with 9 bases spanning the gap.

This clonotype was counted only a few times. In nucleotides, the CDR3 is TGTGCCAGCAGCCTAAGACTAGCGGGAGGGCTGCGCACAGATACGCAGTATTTT. Its translation is CASSLRLAGGLRTDTQYF. The chain carries TRBV11-2 and TRBJ2-3, with 14 positions matching TRBD2. V trimming: 5 bases; J trimming: 1 base; junction bases outside the gene matches: 8. Germline lookup yields CDR1 SGHAT and CDR2 FQNNGV. This CDR3 spans 18 amino acids.

This clonotype was counted many times. J is TRBJ2-2 and V is TRBV5-1, with D possibly TRBD1 on 5 matching bases. Per germline, CDR1 SGHRS and CDR2 YFSETQ. The CDR3 spans 15 residues. V lost 1 base and J 0 bases, leaving 7 bases between the germline ends. CDR3 protein: CASSLQGPNTGELFF. The CDR3 DNA reads as TGCGCCAGCAGCTTGCAGGGCCCGAACACCGGGGAGCTGTTTTTT. The whole variable domain, remainder taken from reference TRBV5-1 and TRBJ2-2, is KAGVTQTPRYLIKTRGQQVTLSCSPISGHRSVSWYQQTPGQGLQFLFEYFSETQRNKGNFPGRFSGRQFSNSRSEMNVSTLELGDSALYLCASSLQGPNTGELFFGEGSRLTVL.